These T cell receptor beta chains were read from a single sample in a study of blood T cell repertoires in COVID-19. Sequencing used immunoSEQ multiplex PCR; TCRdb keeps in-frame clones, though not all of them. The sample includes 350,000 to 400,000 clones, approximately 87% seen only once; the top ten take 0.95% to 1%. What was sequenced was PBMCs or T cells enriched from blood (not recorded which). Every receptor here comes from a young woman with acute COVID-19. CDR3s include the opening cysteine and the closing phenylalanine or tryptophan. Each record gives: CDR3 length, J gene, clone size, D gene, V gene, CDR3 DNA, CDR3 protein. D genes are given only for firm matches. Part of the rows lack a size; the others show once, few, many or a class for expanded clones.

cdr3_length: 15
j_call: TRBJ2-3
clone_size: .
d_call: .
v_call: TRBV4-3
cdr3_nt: TGCGCCAGCAGCCAAGGGGGTGGGCGGGGAGATACGCAGTATTTT
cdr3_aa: CASSQGGGRGDTQYF

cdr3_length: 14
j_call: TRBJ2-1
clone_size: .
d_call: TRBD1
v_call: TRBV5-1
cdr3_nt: TGCGCCAGCAGCTATGGACAGGGGGTCAATGAGCAGTTCTTC
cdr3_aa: CASSYGQGVNEQFF

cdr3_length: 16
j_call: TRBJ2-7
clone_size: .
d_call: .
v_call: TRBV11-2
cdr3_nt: TGTGCCAGCAGCATACACCCCCACACCGGGGTGGACGAGCAGTACTTC
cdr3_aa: CASSIHPHTGVDEQYF

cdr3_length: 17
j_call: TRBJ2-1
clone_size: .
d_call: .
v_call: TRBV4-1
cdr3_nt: TGCGCCAGCAGCCAGGTCCCCAGCAGCGCCTCCTACAATGAGCAGTTCTTC
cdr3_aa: CASSQVPSSASYNEQFF

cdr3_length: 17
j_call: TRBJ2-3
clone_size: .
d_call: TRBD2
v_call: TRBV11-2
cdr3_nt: TGTGCCAGCAGCTTCATAGCGGGGGGGCCGACCACAGATACGCAGTATTTT
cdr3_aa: CASSFIAGGPTTDTQYF

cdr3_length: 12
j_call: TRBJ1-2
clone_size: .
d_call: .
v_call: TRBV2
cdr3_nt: TGTGCCAGCAGCGGGGCTAACTATGGCTACACCTTC
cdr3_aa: CASSGANYGYTF

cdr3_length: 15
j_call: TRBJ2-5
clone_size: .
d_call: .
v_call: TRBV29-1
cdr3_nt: TGCAGCGTGAGGGTGGCAGGCCTCGGGCGAGAGACCCAGTACTTC
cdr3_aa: CSVRVAGLGRETQYF

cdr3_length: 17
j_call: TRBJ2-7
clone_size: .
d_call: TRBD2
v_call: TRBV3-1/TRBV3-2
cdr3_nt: TGTGCCAGCAGCCAGGGTTCTAGCGGGGGGGCCCCCTACGAGCAGTACTTC
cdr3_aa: CASSQGSSGGAPYEQYF

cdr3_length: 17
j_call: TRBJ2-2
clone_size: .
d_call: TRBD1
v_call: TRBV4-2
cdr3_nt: TGTGCCAGCAGCCAAGATCCGGGGACAGCGAGGGCCGGGGAGCTGTTTTTT
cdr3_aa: CASSQDPGTARAGELFF

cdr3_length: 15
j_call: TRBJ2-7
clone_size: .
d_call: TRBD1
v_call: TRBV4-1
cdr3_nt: TGCGCCAGCAGCCCCCTGACAGGGGATCGGTACGAGCAGTACTTC
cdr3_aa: CASSPLTGDRYEQYF

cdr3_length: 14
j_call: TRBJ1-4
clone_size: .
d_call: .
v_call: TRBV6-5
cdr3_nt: TGTGCCAGCAGTATGGGGAGGACTAATGAAAAACTGTTTTTT
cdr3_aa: CASSMGRTNEKLFF

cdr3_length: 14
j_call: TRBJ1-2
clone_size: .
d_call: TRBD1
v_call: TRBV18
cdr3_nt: TGTGCCAGCTCACCCGGGGACAGGGGATATGGCTACACCTTC
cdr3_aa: CASSPGDRGYGYTF

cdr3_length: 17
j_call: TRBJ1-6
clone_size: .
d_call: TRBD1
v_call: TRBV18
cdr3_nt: TGTGCCAGCTCACCGCAACAGGGGGCTCGATATAATTCACCCCTCCACTTT
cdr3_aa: CASSPQQGARYNSPLHF

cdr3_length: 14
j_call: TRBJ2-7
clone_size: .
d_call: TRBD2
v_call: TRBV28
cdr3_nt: TGTGCCAGCGGTACTAGCGGTGGGGCCTACGAGCAGTACTTC
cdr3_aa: CASGTSGGAYEQYF

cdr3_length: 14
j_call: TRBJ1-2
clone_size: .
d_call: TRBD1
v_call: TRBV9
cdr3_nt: TGTGCCAGCAGCGCGTCACAGGGGAAAGATGGCTACACCTTC
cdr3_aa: CASSASQGKDGYTF

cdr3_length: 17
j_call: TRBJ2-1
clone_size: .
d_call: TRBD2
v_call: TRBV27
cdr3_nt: TGTGCCAGCAGTTTGGGACTAGCGGGAGCCTCCTACAATGAGCAGTTCTTC
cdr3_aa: CASSLGLAGASYNEQFF

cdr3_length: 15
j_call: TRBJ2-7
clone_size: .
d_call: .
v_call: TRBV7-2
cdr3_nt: TGTGCCAGCAGCTTCAACAGGTTGACAACCTACGAGCAGTACTTC
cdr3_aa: CASSFNRLTTYEQYF

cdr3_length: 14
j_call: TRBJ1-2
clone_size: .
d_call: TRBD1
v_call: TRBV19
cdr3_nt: TGTGCCAGCATGGACAGGGGACCATGGTATGGCTACACCTTC
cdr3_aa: CASMDRGPWYGYTF

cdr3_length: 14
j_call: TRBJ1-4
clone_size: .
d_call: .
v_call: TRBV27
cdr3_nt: TGTGCCAGCAGTTTCAGCCAGACATCTGAAAAACTGTTTTTT
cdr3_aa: CASSFSQTSEKLFF

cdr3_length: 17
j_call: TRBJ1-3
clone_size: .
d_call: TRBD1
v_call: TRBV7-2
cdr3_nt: TGTGCCAGCAGCTTACCCAGGGGGTCCTACTCTGGAAACACCATATATTTT
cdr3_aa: CASSLPRGSYSGNTIYF

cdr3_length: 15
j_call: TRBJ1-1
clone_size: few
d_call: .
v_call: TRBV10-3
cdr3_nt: TGTGCCATCAGTGGAGCGGGGGGATCGGCCACTGAAGCTTTCTTT
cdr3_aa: CAISGAGGSATEAFF

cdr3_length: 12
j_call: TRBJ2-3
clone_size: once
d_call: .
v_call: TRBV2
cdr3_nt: TGTGCCAGCAGCTCGCCGCGAGATACGCAGTATTTT
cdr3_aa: CASSSPRDTQYF

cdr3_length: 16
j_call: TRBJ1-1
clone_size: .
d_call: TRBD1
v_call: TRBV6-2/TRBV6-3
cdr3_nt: TGTGCCAGCAGTCCAGGGGGACAGGGGGTCAACACTGAAGCTTTCTTT
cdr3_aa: CASSPGGQGVNTEAFF

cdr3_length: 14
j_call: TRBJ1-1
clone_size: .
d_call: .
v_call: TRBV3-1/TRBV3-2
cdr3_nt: TGTGCCAGCAGCCAAGCTTTAAAGGGGACTGAAGCTTTCTTT
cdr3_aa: CASSQALKGTEAFF

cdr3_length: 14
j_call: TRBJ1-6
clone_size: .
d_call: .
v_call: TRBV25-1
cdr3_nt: TGTGCCAGCAGTGAATCCAGGGTTTTCTCACCCCTCCACTTT
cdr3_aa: CASSESRVFSPLHF

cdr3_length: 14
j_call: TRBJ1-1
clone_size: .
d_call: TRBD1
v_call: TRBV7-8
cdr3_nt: TGTGCCAGCAGCTTGGGGACAGGGAGTAGCGGGGCTTTCTTT
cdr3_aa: CASSLGTGSSGAFF